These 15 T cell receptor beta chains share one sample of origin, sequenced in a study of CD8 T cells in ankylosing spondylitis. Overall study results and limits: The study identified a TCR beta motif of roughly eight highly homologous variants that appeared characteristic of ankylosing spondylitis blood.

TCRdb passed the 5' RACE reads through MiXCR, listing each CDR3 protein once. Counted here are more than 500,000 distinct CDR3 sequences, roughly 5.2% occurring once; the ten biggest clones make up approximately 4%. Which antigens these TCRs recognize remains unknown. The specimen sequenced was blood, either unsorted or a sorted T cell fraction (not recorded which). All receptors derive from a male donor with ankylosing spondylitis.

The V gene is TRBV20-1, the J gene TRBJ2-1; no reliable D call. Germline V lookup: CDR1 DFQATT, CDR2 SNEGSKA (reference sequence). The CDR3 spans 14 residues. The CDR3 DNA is TGCAGCTGGAGCCTGGCTGCGGACTACAATGAGCAGTTCTTC. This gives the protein CSWSLAADYNEQFF.

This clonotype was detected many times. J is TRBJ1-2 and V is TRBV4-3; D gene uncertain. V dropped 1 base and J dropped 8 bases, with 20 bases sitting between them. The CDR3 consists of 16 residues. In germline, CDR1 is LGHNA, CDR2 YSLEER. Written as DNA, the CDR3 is TGCGCCAGCAGCCAAGTTCCCGCCGGGCCATTCGGGGGCTACACCTTC. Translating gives CASSQVPAGPFGGYTF.

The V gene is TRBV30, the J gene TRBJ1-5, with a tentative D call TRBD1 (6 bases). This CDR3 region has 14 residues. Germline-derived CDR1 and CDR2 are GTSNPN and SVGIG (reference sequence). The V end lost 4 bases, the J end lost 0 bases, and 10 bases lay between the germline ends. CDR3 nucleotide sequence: TGTGCCTGGACAGCAGGGGTTAGCAATCAGCCCCAGCATTTT. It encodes CAWTAGVSNQPQHF.

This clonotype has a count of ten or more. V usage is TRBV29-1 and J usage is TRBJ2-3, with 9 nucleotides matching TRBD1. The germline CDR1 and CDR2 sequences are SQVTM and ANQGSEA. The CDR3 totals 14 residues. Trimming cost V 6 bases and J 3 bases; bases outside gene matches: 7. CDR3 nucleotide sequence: TGCAGCGTGGGGGACAGGGTTGTGACAGATACGCAGTATTTT. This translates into CSVGDRVVTDTQYF.

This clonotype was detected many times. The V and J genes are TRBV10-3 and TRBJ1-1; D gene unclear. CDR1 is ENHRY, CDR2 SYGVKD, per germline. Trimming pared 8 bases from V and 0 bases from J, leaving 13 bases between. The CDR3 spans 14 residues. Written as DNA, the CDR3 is TGTGCCATCCTTGGCCAGTTTATGAACACTGAAGCTTTCTTT. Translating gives CAILGQFMNTEAFF.

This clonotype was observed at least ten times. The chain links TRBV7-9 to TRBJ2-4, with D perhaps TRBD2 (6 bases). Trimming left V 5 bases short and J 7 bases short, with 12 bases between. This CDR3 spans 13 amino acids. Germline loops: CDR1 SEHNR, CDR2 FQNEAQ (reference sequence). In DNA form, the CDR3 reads TGTGCCAGCAGCCCGGAGGAGGGTAACATTCAGTACTTC. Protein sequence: CASSPEEGNIQYF.

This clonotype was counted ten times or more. CDR3 sequence: CASSLSSGRVSTDTQYF. The CDR3 bases are TGTGCCAGCAGCTTGAGTAGCGGGAGGGTAAGCACAGATACGCAGTATTTT. J is TRBJ2-3 and V is TRBV5-4, with 11 positions matching TRBD2. J gave up 0 bases and V 1 base, and 4 bases lay outside the gene matches. Germline CDR1 SGHNT, CDR2 YYREEE (reference sequence). The CDR3 has 17 amino acids.

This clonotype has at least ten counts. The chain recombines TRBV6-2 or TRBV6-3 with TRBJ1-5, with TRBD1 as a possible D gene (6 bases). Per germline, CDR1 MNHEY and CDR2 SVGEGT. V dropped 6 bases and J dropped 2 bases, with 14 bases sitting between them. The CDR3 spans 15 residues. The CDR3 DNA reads TGTGCCAGCAGGAACACAGGGCTGGGCAATCAGCCCCAGCATTTT. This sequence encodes CASRNTGLGNQPQHF.

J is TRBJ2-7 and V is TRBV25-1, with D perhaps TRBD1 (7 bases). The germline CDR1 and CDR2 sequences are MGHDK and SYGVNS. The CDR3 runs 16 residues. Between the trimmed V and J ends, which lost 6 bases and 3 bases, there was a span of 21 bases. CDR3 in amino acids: CASRPTGQGLGYEQYF. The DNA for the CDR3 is TGTGCCAGCAGGCCGACAGGGCAGGGACTGGGCTACGAGCAGTACTTC.

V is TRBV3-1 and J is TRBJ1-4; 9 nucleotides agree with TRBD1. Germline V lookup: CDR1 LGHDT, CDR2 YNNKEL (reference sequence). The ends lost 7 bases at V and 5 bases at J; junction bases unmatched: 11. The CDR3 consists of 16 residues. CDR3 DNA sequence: TGTGCCAGCACCGCCCGCACCGGGACAGGGAATGAAAAACTGTTTTTT. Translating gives CASTARTGTGNEKLFF.

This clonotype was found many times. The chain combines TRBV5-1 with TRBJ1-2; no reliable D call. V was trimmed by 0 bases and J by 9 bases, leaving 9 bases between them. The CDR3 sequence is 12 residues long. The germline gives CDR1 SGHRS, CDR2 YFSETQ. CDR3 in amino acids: CASSLAQESYTF. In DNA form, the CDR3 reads TGCGCCAGCAGCTTGGCCCAGGAGAGCTACACCTTC.

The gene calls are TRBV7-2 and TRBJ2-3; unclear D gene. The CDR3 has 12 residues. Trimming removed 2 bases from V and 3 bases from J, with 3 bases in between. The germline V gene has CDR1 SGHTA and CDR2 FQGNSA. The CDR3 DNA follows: TGTGCCAGCAGCTTAATGACAGATACGCAGTATTTT. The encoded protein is CASSLMTDTQYF.

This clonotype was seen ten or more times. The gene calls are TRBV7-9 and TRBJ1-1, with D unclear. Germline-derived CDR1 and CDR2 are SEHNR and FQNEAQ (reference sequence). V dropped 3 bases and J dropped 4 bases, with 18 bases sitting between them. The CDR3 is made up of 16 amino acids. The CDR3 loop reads CASSFRAREWSTEAFF. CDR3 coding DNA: TGTGCCAGCAGCTTCCGGGCTCGTGAGTGGAGCACTGAAGCTTTCTTT. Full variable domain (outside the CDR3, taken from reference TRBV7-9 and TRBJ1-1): DTGVSQNPRHKITKRGQNVTFRCDPISEHNRLYWYRQTLGQGPEFLTYFQNEAQLEKSRLLSDRFSAERPKGSFSTLEIQRTEQGDSAMYLCASSFRAREWSTEAFFGQGTRLTVV.

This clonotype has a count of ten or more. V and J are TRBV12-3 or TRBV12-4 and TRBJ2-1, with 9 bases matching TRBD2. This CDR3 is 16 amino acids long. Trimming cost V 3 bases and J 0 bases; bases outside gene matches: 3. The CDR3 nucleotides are TGTGCCAGCAGTTTCGGTAGCGGGAGCTCCTACAATGAGCAGTTCTTC. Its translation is CASSFGSGSSYNEQFF.

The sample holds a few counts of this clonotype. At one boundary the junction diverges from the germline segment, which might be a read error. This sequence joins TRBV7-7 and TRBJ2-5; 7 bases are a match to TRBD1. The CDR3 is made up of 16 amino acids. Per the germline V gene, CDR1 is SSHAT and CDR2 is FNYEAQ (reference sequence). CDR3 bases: TGTGCTAGCAGCAACCTCCGGGACAGCGAGTGGGAGACCCAGTACTTC. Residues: CASSNLRDSEWETQYF.